This TCR beta chain came from a study of shared clonotypes between healthy human individuals. Germline assignment: CDR1 MNHNS and CDR2 SASEGT. Trimming removed 10 bases from V and 8 bases from J; junction bases left unmatched: 9. The CDR3 is 12 amino acids. TCRdb keeps only in-frame clones here, not all; method: immunoSEQ multiplex PCR. The sample holds roughly 2.5 million clones, just over 90% seen once. The count of this clone is one. The specimen was naive CD4+ T cells sorted from blood. As to subset: CD45RA+ positively selected. This TCR came from a man younger than 35 in good health. The chain couples TRBV6-1 to TRBJ1-2, with 8 positions matching TRBD1. CDR3 sequence: CAILDRERGYTF. The DNA of the CDR3 is TGTGCCATCTTGGACAGGGAACGAGGCTACACCTTC.